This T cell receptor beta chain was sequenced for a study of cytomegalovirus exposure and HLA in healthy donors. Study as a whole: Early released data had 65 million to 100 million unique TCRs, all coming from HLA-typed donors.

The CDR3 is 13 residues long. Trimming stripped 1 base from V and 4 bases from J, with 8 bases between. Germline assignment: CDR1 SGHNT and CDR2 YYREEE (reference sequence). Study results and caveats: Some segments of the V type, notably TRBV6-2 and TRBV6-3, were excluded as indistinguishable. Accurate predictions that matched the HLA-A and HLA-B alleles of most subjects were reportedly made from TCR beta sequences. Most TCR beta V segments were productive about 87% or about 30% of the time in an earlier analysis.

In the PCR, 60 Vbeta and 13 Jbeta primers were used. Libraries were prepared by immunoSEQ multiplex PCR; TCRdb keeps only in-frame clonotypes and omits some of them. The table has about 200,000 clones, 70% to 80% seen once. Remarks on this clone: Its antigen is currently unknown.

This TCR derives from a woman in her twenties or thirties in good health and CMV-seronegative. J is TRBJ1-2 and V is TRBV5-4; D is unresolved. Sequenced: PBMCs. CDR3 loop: CASSLRRSYGYTF. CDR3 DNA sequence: TGTGCCAGCAGCTTGCGGCGGAGCTATGGCTACACCTTC.